The 2 T cell receptor beta chains below come from one sample, sequenced in a study of beta chain features in type 1 diabetes (dated by TCRdb to between 2017 and 2018). Results the study describes overall, beyond this receptor: Type 1 diabetes patients showed a moderate but significant shortening of TCRB CDR3 length in all four CD4+ subsets.

The antigens these receptors bind are not known. Library preparation was by the immunoSEQ multiplex PCR assay. The High Capacity cDNA Reverse Transcription Kit was used to reverse transcribe all of the isolated RNA, meaning that expressed TCRB transcripts were what got sequenced. In its TCRdb copy, this immuneACCESS table keeps in-frame sequences only and misses some clones. Where compared with another copy, unresolved V genes explain less than half of these, and the others have no known cause. The sample table shows some 270,000 clones, and under 13% are seen once. The top ten hold around 0.017% of the sample. The sample was naive CD4+ T cells from blood. Read against the paper, the sample's cell subset or site label means: true naive CD4+ T cells. The receptor source for this set is a man aged 30 to 45 with type 1 diabetes.

The V call is TRBV19, the J call TRBJ2-2, with 7 bases fitting TRBD2. Germline V gene data show CDR1 as LNHDA and CDR2 as SQIVND (reference sequence). The CDR3 is 16 amino acids. J lost 2 bases, V lost 6 bases, and 9 bases had no gene match. The CDR3: CASRAQTSPNTGELFF. CDR3 DNA sequence: TGTGCCAGTAGGGCCCAGACTAGCCCCAACACCGGGGAGCTGTTTTTT.

This clone occurred a few times. The chain employs TRBV5-1 and TRBJ2-7; 8 nucleotides match TRBD1. Losses at the gene ends were 7 bases for V and 6 bases for J; bases not matched to a gene: 9. CDR3 length: 13 residues. Germline V CDR1 and CDR2: SGHRS, YFSETQ. Here the CDR3 reads CASEAGTGGEQYF. CDR3 in DNA: TGCGCCAGCGAAGCCGGGACAGGCGGCGAGCAGTACTTC.